Following are 26 T cell receptor beta chains from one sample sequenced in a study of T cell clones after liver transplantation. Sequencing was performed with immunoSEQ multiplex PCR; in TCRdb, only in-frame clones are kept and a portion is missing. In the table there are about 99,000 clones, 82% of which are singletons. This material consisted of CD4+ T cells from blood, taken before liver transplant. The receptors originated from a human donor who received a liver transplant.

The chain links TRBV5-1 to TRBJ2-7, with 8 bases matching TRBD2. The CDR3 extends over 16 amino acids. The trim removed 0 bases at V and 6 bases at J, leaving 11 bases unmatched. Germline V gene lookup returns CDR1 SGHRS and CDR2 YFSETQ. CDR3 sequence (DNA): TGCGCCAGCAGCTTGGCTAGCGGGTCAGCTACGGGCGAGCAGTACTTC. Its translation is CASSLASGSATGEQYF. Variable domain in full (rest from reference TRBV5-1 and TRBJ2-7): KAGVTQTPRYLIKTRGQQVTLSCSPISGHRSVSWYQQTPGQGLQFLFEYFSETQRNKGNFPGRFSGRQFSNSRSEMNVSTLELGDSALYLCASSLASGSATGEQYFGPGTRLTVT.

CDR3 sequence reads: CASSLSQETQYF. The DNA for the CDR3 is TGTGCCAGCAGCCTGTCCCAAGAGACCCAGTACTTC. J is TRBJ2-5 and V is TRBV14; D is unresolved. Germline V gives CDR1 SGHDN, CDR2 FVKESK. With 4 bases removed from V and 1 base from J, the gap between germline ends came to 4 bases. The CDR3 consists of 12 residues.

This chain joins TRBV7-6 and TRBJ1-1; D is perhaps TRBD1 (5 bases). The CDR3 has 14 amino acids. Trimming left V 4 bases short and J 4 bases short, with 13 bases between. CDR1 and CDR2 from the germline V gene are SGHVS and FNYEAQ. CDR3 amino acids: CASSSNKGVTEAFF. The CDR3 DNA reads TGTGCCAGCAGCTCCAACAAAGGGGTCACTGAAGCTTTCTTT.

In its sample, this clone was seen once. The rearrangement joins TRBV6-1 to TRBJ2-5, with a tentative D call TRBD1 (6 bases). Germline CDR1 is MNHNS and CDR2 is SASEGT. V dropped 8 bases and J dropped 14 bases, with 21 bases sitting between them. The CDR3 has 12 amino acids. The CDR3: CASVSPLRTEYF. CDR3 nucleotide sequence: TGTGCCAGCGTATCCCCGTTACGGACAGAATACTTC.

The rearrangement uses TRBV5-1 and TRBJ2-2, with 8 bases aligning to TRBD2. Germline lookup yields CDR1 SGHRS and CDR2 YFSETQ. V gave up 5 bases and J gave up 4 bases; unmatched junction bases: 4. The length of the CDR3 is 14 residues. CDR3 loop: CASRTGTSTGELFF. The DNA of the CDR3 is TGCGCCAGCAGAACCGGGACTAGCACCGGGGAGCTGTTTTTT.

This clone was recorded once. The J gene is TRBJ1-2, the V gene TRBV5-1, with 9 bases matching TRBD1. The J segment lost 8 bases and the V segment lost 2 bases, leaving 7 bases of the junction unmatched. The CDR3 is 14 amino acids. Germline V gives CDR1 SGHRS, CDR2 YFSETQ. CDR3 DNA: TGCGCCAGCAGCTTTGACCGGACAGGGGACGGCTACACCTTC. It yields the protein CASSFDRTGDGYTF.

The chain employs TRBV27 and TRBJ1-2; 7 nucleotides line up with TRBD1. The junction had 14 bases not matched to a gene; V was cut back by 5 bases and J by 5 bases. This CDR3 region has 16 residues. Germline V CDR1 and CDR2: MNHEY, SMNVEV (reference sequence). The CDR3 region is CASSLIMGQGVYGYTF. The CDR3 DNA is TGTGCCAGCAGTCTAATAATGGGGCAGGGGGTGTATGGCTACACCTTC.

V and J are TRBV6-6 and TRBJ1-2; 7 bases fit TRBD1. Germline V gene data show CDR1 as MNHNY and CDR2 as SVGAGI (reference sequence). With V trimmed by 0 bases and J by 3 bases, 4 bases remained unmatched. This CDR3 is built from 15 residues. The CDR3 DNA sequence: TGTGCCAGCAGTTACTCGGCAGGGGGTGACTATGGCTACACCTTC. It is translated as CASSYSAGGDYGYTF.

The chain employs TRBV14 and TRBJ1-5, with D unresolved. Germline CDR1 reads SGHDN; CDR2 reads FVKESK. The CDR3 runs 17 residues. The V end lost 1 base, the J end lost 9 bases, and 22 bases lay between the germline ends. CDR3 bases: TGTGCCAGCAGCCAAGTACGTTCGGCGCAGGAAATCAGGCCCCAGCATTTT. It specifies CASSQVRSAQEIRPQHF. The full variable domain, in which reference TRBV14 and TRBJ1-5 provide the parts outside the CDR3, is EAGVTQFPSHSVIEKGQTVTLRCDPISGHDNLYWYRRVMGKEIKFLLHFVKESKQDESGMPNNRFLAERTGGTYSTLKVQPAELEDSGVYFCASSQVRSAQEIRPQHFGDGTRLSIL.

The chain is built from TRBV29-1 and TRBJ1-5; no clear D gene. V was trimmed by 1 base and J by 4 bases, leaving 5 bases between them. The CDR3 is 12 amino acids. Germline V gene sequence: CDR1 SQVTM, CDR2 ANQGSEA. The chain's CDR3 is CSVEGENQPQHF. CDR3 in DNA: TGCAGCGTTGAAGGGGAAAATCAGCCCCAGCATTTT.

The chain carries TRBV19 and TRBJ1-1; D might be TRBD1 (6 bases). The CDR3 has 14 amino acids. Trimming stripped 1 base from V and 11 bases from J, with 17 bases between. Per germline, CDR1 LNHDA and CDR2 SQIVND (reference sequence). The CDR3 spells CASSIAASGTLAFF. The DNA of the CDR3 is TGTGCCAGTAGTATAGCGGCCTCGGGGACATTGGCTTTCTTT.

This chain joins TRBV6-5 and TRBJ2-1; 7 bases agree with TRBD2. This CDR3 is built from 14 residues. In germline, CDR1 is MNHEY, CDR2 SVGAGI. Trimming took 6 bases from V and 6 from J; bases not matched to a gene: 8. This CDR3 is CASRYGGGGNEQFF. CDR3 bases: TGTGCCAGCAGATACGGCGGGGGAGGCAATGAGCAGTTCTTC.

In this sample, this clone turned up once. The CDR3 sequence: CAWNGGVYTQYF. The CDR3 region has the DNA TGTGCCTGGAATGGGGGGGTTTATACGCAGTATTTT. The chain employs TRBV30 and TRBJ2-3; the match to TRBD2 covers 7 bases. CDR1 and CDR2 (germline): GTSNPN, SVGIG (reference sequence). The CDR3 has 12 residues. Unmatched junction bases numbered 5, after V lost 4 bases and J lost 7 bases.

Notes on this clone: Other DNA sequences in this specimen translate into the identical CDR3. The chain carries TRBV18 and TRBJ2-5; 9 bases match TRBD1. CDR1 and CDR2 from the germline V gene are KGHSH and LQKENI. The length of the CDR3 is 13 residues. The ends lost 4 bases at V and 5 bases at J; junction bases unmatched: 2. The CDR3 reads CASSLGQGETQYF. CDR3 in DNA: TGTGCCAGCTCACTTGGACAGGGGGAGACCCAGTACTTC. Using reference TRBV18 and TRBJ2-5 for the parts outside the CDR3, the full variable domain is NAGVMQNPRHLVRRRGQEARLRCSPMKGHSHVYWYRQLPEEGLKFMVYLQKENIIDESGMPKERFSAEFPKEGPSILRIQQVVRGDSAAYFCASSLGQGETQYFGPGTRLLVL.

The CDR3 loop is CASSLGPGQVYGYTF. CDR3 bases: TGTGCCAGCAGCTTAGGACCGGGACAGGTCTATGGCTACACCTTC. The chain carries TRBV7-2 and TRBJ1-2; TRBD1 matches 8 bases. V lost 1 base, J lost 4 bases, and 5 bases stayed unmatched. The CDR3 length is 15 residues. From germline, CDR1 is SGHTA and CDR2 FQGNSA. The entire variable domain, with the rest obtained from reference TRBV7-2 and TRBJ1-2, is as follows: GAGVSQSPSNKVTEKGKDVELRCDPISGHTALYWYRQSLGQGLEFLIYFQGNSAPDKSGLPSDRFSAERTGGSVSTLTIQRTQQEDSAVYLCASSLGPGQVYGYTFGSGTRLTVV.

The V gene is TRBV19, the J gene TRBJ2-1; 10 nucleotides line up with TRBD2. V gave up 6 bases and J gave up 7 bases; unmatched junction bases: 9. The V gene's germline CDR1 is LNHDA and CDR2 SQIVND (reference sequence). This CDR3 is built from 15 residues. CDR3: CASRLAGAQLNEQFF. The CDR3 bases are TGTGCCAGTAGGCTAGCGGGAGCACAGTTAAATGAGCAGTTCTTC. Drawing the rest from reference TRBV19 and TRBJ2-1, the complete variable domain is DGGITQSPKYLFRKEGQNVTLSCEQNLNHDAMYWYRQDPGQGLRLIYYSQIVNDFQKGDIAEGYSVSREKKESFPLTVTSAQKNPTAFYLCASRLAGAQLNEQFFGPGTRLTVL.

The V and J genes are TRBV7-8 and TRBJ2-7; weak D call: TRBD1 (5 bases). Germline lookup yields CDR1 SGHVS and CDR2 FQNEAQ. CDR3 length: 12 amino acids. The V end was cut by 5 bases, the J end by 6 bases, with 11 bases between. CDR3: CASSLGGAEQYF. CDR3 nucleotides: TGTGCCAGCAGCCTCGGTGGGGCCGAGCAGTACTTC.

The V call is TRBV6-4, the J call TRBJ1-1; D is perhaps TRBD1 (5 bases). This CDR3 comprises 15 residues. Germline-derived CDR1 and CDR2 are MRHNA and SNTAGT. Trimming left V 6 bases short and J 4 bases short, with 18 bases between. Written as DNA, the CDR3 is TGTGCCAGCAGCCCGTCGGCAAGGGGCTTCACTGAAGCTTTCTTT. The encoded protein is CASSPSARGFTEAFF.

This clone occurred a few times. V and J are TRBV10-1 and TRBJ1-5; no clear D. The germline CDR1 and CDR2 sequences are WNHNN and SYGVQD (reference sequence). V was trimmed by 6 bases and J by 4 bases, leaving 7 bases between them. The CDR3 length is 12 residues. The CDR3 region is CASRILNQPQHF. CDR3 DNA sequence: TGCGCCAGCAGAATTCTAAATCAGCCCCAGCATTTT.

The rearrangement links TRBV29-1 to TRBJ2-1; 7 bases match TRBD1. The CDR3 totals 14 residues. The germline gives CDR1 SQVTM, CDR2 ANQGSEA. V lost 8 bases to trimming and J lost 5 bases; unmatched junction nucleotides: 12. Written as DNA, the CDR3 is TGCAGCACCAACCCGGGACAGTTGCACAATGAGCAGTTCTTC. Encoded protein: CSTNPGQLHNEQFF.

This clone was detected once. The chain is built from TRBV6-6 and TRBJ1-1; D gene unclear. The CDR3 is 13 residues long. Germline loops: CDR1 MNHNY, CDR2 SVGAGI (reference sequence). The V gene lost 6 bases and the J gene lost 5 bases, with 13 bases spanning the gap. This chain's CDR3 is CASSLIGETEAFF. The CDR3 DNA reads TGTGCCAGCAGCCTAATTGGGGAGACTGAAGCTTTCTTT.

The V and J genes are TRBV5-4 and TRBJ1-6; 7 bases are a match to TRBD1. Losses at the gene ends were 1 base for V and 9 bases for J; bases not matched to a gene: 16. Germline V gene data show CDR1 as SGHNT and CDR2 as YYREEE (reference sequence). This CDR3 has 18 residues. As DNA, the CDR3 is TGTGCCAGCAGCTTGCAGGAGGGGGCTTGGGGCCCAATTTCACCCCTCCACTTT. It codes for CASSLQEGAWGPISPLHF. Full variable domain (outside the CDR3, taken from reference TRBV5-4 and TRBJ1-6): ETGVTQSPTHLIKTRGQQVTLRCSSQSGHNTVSWYQQALGQGPQFIFQYYREEENGRGNFPPRFSGLQFPNYSSELNVNALELDDSALYLCASSLQEGAWGPISPLHFGNGTRLTVT.

This clone was detected only once. The chain has TRBV7-9 and TRBJ2-7; D may be TRBD1 (6 bases). V lost 4 bases and J lost 5, with 9 bases in between. CDR3 length: 12 amino acids. Germline CDR1 and CDR2: SEHNR and FQNEAQ (reference sequence). CDR3 region: CASSSGHHEQYF. Written as DNA, the CDR3 is TGTGCCAGCAGCTCGGGACATCACGAGCAGTACTTC.

The CDR3 DNA follows: TGTGCCAGCTCCCGAGAGGGAGGGAGGACGCCCTACAATGAGCAGTTCTTC. It encodes CASSREGGRTPYNEQFF. The J gene is TRBJ2-1, the V gene TRBV18; 7 bases map to TRBD2. The germline gives CDR1 KGHSH, CDR2 LQKENI. Germline trimming cut 6 bases from V and 2 bases from J; bases unmatched to any gene: 13. The CDR3 totals 17 residues.

The gene calls are TRBV14 and TRBJ2-1; 7 bases are shared with TRBD2. The CDR3 consists of 14 residues. V was pared by 4 bases and J by 3 bases, with 3 bases of the junction left unmatched. From germline, CDR1 is SGHDN and CDR2 FVKESK. This CDR3 is CASSRSGIYNEQFF. CDR3 sequence (DNA): TGTGCCAGCAGCCGAAGCGGGATCTACAATGAGCAGTTCTTC.

In this sample, this clone turned up once. This chain joins TRBV13 and TRBJ1-2, with a tentative D call TRBD1 (5 bases). The V and J ends lost 0 bases and 6 bases respectively, with 8 bases between them. The CDR3 has 13 amino acids. CDR1 PRHDT and CDR2 FYEKMQ come from the germline V gene (reference sequence). The CDR3 region has the DNA TGTGCCAGCAGCTTAGGTCGGGGCCATGGCTACACCTTC. Its protein is CASSLGRGHGYTF.